The entry below describes one T cell receptor (beta chain). Its antigen remains unidentified. V lost 6 bases to trimming and J lost 5 bases, with 7 bases between them. The germline V gene encodes CDR1 MNHEY and CDR2 SVGAGI. The CDR3 is made up of 11 amino acids. The study ran the assay at deep level. Profiled with immunoSEQ multiplex PCR; TCRdb holds only in-frame clones, not every one. The sample lists 950,000 to 1,300,000 clones, around four fifths occurring once. The sample comes from a study of shared clonotypes between healthy human individuals. Findings of the study overall: Depth of sequencing was expected to influence donor clonotype sharing. When compared with the clonotypes that were shared by all four sorted-subset donors, the non-shared clonotypes turned out to have lower generation probabilities.

The material sequenced was memory CD4+ T cells sorted from blood. Subset specified: CD45RA-negative fraction. This TCR was recovered from a man younger than 30 in good health. This chain uses TRBV6-5 with TRBJ1-2; D gene uncertain. CDR3 DNA: TGTGCCAGCAGGGATTCTTATGGCTACACCTTC. It yields the protein CASRDSYGYTF.